Detailed here is one T cell receptor beta chain. The data derive from a study of identifying expanded T cells in peripheral blood. J was trimmed by 6 bases and V by 0 bases; bases with no gene match: 5. This CDR3 contains 14 residues. Germline CDR1 SGDLS, CDR2 YYNGEE. TCRdb's copy holds only in-frame clones and misses some; the assay was immunoSEQ multiplex PCR. The sample records under 95,000 clones, 75% to 90% being singletons. V usage is TRBV9 and J usage is TRBJ2-5, with 7 bases that match TRBD1. The receptor comes from a person aged 18 to 69 in good health. The sample consisted of blood. The CDR3: CASSVEGGAKTQYF. The CDR3 region has the DNA TGTGCCAGCAGCGTAGAAGGGGGCGCAAAGACCCAGTACTTC.